The subject of this entry is one T cell receptor (beta chain). Its target is unknown. Time point specified: week 5, during vaccination. Each dose of the vaccine consisted of 300 ug of mutant IDH1 20-mer peptide, with topical imiquimod. These data belong to a study of a mutant IDH1 vaccine in newly diagnosed glioma. Clones were read by immunoSEQ multiplex PCR, and TCRdb kept only the in-frame ones, dropping some. Here the sample spans around 58,000 clones, about 80% being singletons. The sequence derives from a man in his thirties or forties with glioma. The sequenced sample was PBMCs, obtained from a glioma patient whose treatment included an IDH1 peptide vaccine.

The CDR3 DNA reads TGTGCCAGCAGTTTCCAGGACTATGGCTACACCTTC. This gives the protein CASSFQDYGYTF. V gene TRBV28 combines with J gene TRBJ1-2; D is unclear. Germline lookup yields CDR1 MDHEN and CDR2 SYDVKM. Trimming removed 3 bases at V and 3 bases at J, with 5 bases between. This CDR3 comprises 12 residues.